A single sample gave rise to the 28 T cell receptor beta chains below, sequenced in a study of metastatic and nonmetastatic thyroid tumors. Treatment of any kind had been given to no patient before thyroid surgery. TCRdb re-called clones from the PCR reads using MiXCR. The sample includes about 38,000 clones, over 40% of them seen just once. Sequencing input: tumor tissue. The receptors shown here come from a male donor with papillary thyroid cancer or a benign thyroid nodule (not recorded which). Some clones in this sample may be carry-over from other donors' samples.

This clone has more than one count but fewer than ten. V gene TRBV13 combines with J gene TRBJ2-7, with a possible D match to TRBD1 (5 bases). V was pared by 3 bases and J by 5 bases, with 11 bases between. Germline CDR1 PRHDT, CDR2 FYEKMQ (reference sequence). The CDR3 loop spans 13 amino acids. In DNA, the CDR3 is TGTGCCAGCAGCTTTTTGTCAGGGAACGAGCAGTACTTC. It is translated as CASSFLSGNEQYF. The full variable domain, rest sourced from reference TRBV13 and TRBJ2-7, is AAGVIQSPRHLIKEKRETATLKCYPIPRHDTVYWYQQGPGQDPQFLISFYEKMQSDKGSIPDRFSAQQFSDYHSELNMSSLELGDSALYFCASSFLSGNEQYFGPGTRLTVT.

The V gene is TRBV14, the J gene TRBJ2-7, with D possibly matching TRBD2 (6 bases). From germline, CDR1 is SGHDN and CDR2 FVKESK. V dropped 4 bases and J dropped 0 bases, with 7 bases sitting between them. The CDR3 has 13 residues. The CDR3 nucleotides read TGTGCCAGCAGCCGGGGGGTCTCCTACGAGCAGTACTTC. Encoded protein: CASSRGVSYEQYF.

This clone has more than one count but fewer than ten. The gene calls are TRBV18 and TRBJ2-7; D not certain. The germline gives CDR1 KGHSH, CDR2 LQKENI. This CDR3 is 13 amino acids long. V was cut by 2 bases and J by 5 bases, with 10 bases left in between. CDR3 sequence (DNA): TGTGCCAGCTCACCAACGGGCACCAACGAGCAGTACTTC. It translates to CASSPTGTNEQYF.

The gene calls are TRBV30 and TRBJ2-7; 9 nucleotides line up with TRBD1. This CDR3 has 14 residues. V gave up 5 bases and J gave up 2 bases; unmatched junction bases: 7. Germline lookup yields CDR1 GTSNPN and CDR2 SVGIG (reference sequence). This CDR3 is CAWEPGQGAYEQYF. For the CDR3, the DNA is TGTGCCTGGGAACCGGGACAGGGAGCCTACGAGCAGTACTTC.

This sequence joins TRBV11-3 and TRBJ1-1, with TRBD1 identical over 9 bases. This CDR3 is 15 amino acids long. The J segment lost 5 bases and the V segment lost 1 base, leaving 5 bases of the junction unmatched. Germline assignment: CDR1 SGHNT and CDR2 YENEEA. This CDR3 is CASSLGGQGWTEAFF. In DNA, the CDR3 is TGTGCCAGCAGCTTAGGCGGACAGGGGTGGACTGAAGCTTTCTTT.

The rearrangement links TRBV20-1 to TRBJ1-6, with TRBD1 as a possible D gene (6 bases). Deletions cut 3 bases from V and 11 bases from J, with 14 bases between. Germline lookup yields CDR1 DFQATT and CDR2 SNEGSKA (reference sequence). The CDR3 consists of 13 residues. Here the CDR3 reads CSARDSAEPPLHF. The CDR3 region has the DNA TGCAGTGCTAGGGACAGTGCAGAACCACCCCTCCACTTT.

This rearrangement joins TRBV11-2 to TRBJ2-7; 9 nucleotides line up with TRBD2. CDR1 and CDR2 (germline): SGHAT, FQNNGV. Losses at the gene ends were 5 bases for V and 9 bases for J; bases not matched to a gene: 20. The CDR3 is 17 amino acids. CDR3 amino acids: CASSPGPWREGRFRQYF. For the CDR3, the DNA is TGTGCCAGCAGCCCGGGGCCCTGGCGGGAGGGCCGGTTCAGGCAGTACTTC.

There are a few counts of this clone. The V call is TRBV11-2, the J call TRBJ2-1, with D possibly called TRBD1 or TRBD2 (5 bases each). The ends were cut back, 3 bases at V and 9 bases at J, with 18 bases in the middle. In germline, CDR1 is SGHAT, CDR2 FQNNGV. The CDR3 extends over 15 amino acids. CDR3 sequence reads: CASSFGGEGSGEQFF. CDR3 bases: TGTGCCAGCAGCTTTGGGGGAGAGGGGTCGGGTGAGCAGTTCTTC.

The V gene is TRBV6-1, the J gene TRBJ1-1; TRBD1 is a possible D gene (6 bases). The V and J ends lost 6 bases and 1 base respectively, with 18 bases between them. The CDR3 covers 16 residues. CDR1 is MNHNS and CDR2 is SASEGT in the germline V gene. CDR3 nucleotide sequence: TGTGCCAGCAGCGAACCGGGACAAGGGACGAACACTGAAGCTTTCTTT. Its protein product is CASSEPGQGTNTEAFF.

The chain employs TRBV5-1 and TRBJ1-3; D is uncertain. This CDR3 has 15 residues. Germline V CDR1 and CDR2: SGHRS, YFSETQ. V dropped 0 bases and J dropped 4 bases, with 11 bases sitting between them. CDR3 in amino acids: CASSLAQVPGNTIYF. CDR3 bases: TGCGCCAGCAGCTTGGCCCAGGTCCCGGGAAACACCATATATTTT. Full variable domain (missing parts from reference TRBV5-1 and TRBJ1-3): KAGVTQTPRYLIKTRGQQVTLSCSPISGHRSVSWYQQTPGQGLQFLFEYFSETQRNKGNFPGRFSGRQFSNSRSEMNVSTLELGDSALYLCASSLAQVPGNTIYFGEGSWLTVV.

This chain connects TRBV9 to TRBJ2-1, with 15 positions matching TRBD2. The CDR3 consists of 17 residues. Trimming at V came to 4 bases and at J to 4 bases, leaving 6 bases not matched to a gene. Germline V gene sequence: CDR1 SGDLS, CDR2 YYNGEE. The CDR3 nucleotides are TGTGCCAGCAGCTCCCTGGGACTAGCGGGAGGTTACAATGAGCAGTTCTTC. Translated, it gives CASSSLGLAGGYNEQFF.

The chain uses TRBV27 and TRBJ2-5; D gene uncertain. V was clipped by 2 bases and J by 1 base, with 8 bases between them. The CDR3 is 14 amino acids. Germline-derived CDR1 and CDR2 are MNHEY and SMNVEV (reference sequence). CDR3 sequence: CASSLRQTQETQYF. In DNA form, the CDR3 reads TGTGCCAGCAGTTTACGACAAACCCAAGAGACCCAGTACTTC.

The chain links TRBV20-1 to TRBJ2-5; 14 bases are shared with TRBD2. The CDR3 is 19 residues long. Germline trimming cut 2 bases from V and 2 bases from J; bases unmatched to any gene: 13. Germline CDR1 is DFQATT and CDR2 is SNEGSKA (reference sequence). CDR3 sequence (DNA): TGCAGTGCTAGATTCCCGAGACTAGCGGGAGGGCGGAATCAAGAGACCCAGTACTTC. It encodes CSARFPRLAGGRNQETQYF.

The chain links TRBV6-1 to TRBJ1-2, with 7 bases identical to TRBD1. Germline CDR1 is MNHNS and CDR2 is SASEGT. Losses at the gene ends were 5 bases for V and 4 bases for J; bases not matched to a gene: 10. The length of the CDR3 is 15 residues. The CDR3 bases are TGTGCCAGCAGTCAGGCGACAGGGACAATCTATGGCTACACCTTC. Translated: CASSQATGTIYGYTF.

The chain combines TRBV20-1 with TRBJ1-5; the D is unclear. V lost 0 bases and J 5 bases, leaving 8 bases between the germline ends. This CDR3 is built from 13 residues. The germline CDR1 and CDR2 sequences are DFQATT and SNEGSKA (reference sequence). The CDR3 DNA reads TGCAGTGCTAGAGATTATAGGGATCAGCCCCAGCATTTT. This encodes CSARDYRDQPQHF.

This clone was seen a few times. V usage is TRBV27 and J usage is TRBJ2-3; D gene uncertain. The CDR3 spans 12 residues. V was cut by 8 bases and J by 4 bases, with 10 bases left in between. Germline V gene lookup returns CDR1 MNHEY and CDR2 SMNVEV (reference sequence). CDR3 DNA sequence: TGTGCCAGCGCCCCCGGTGCAGATACGCAGTATTTT. Protein product: CASAPGADTQYF.

In this sample, this clone is medium-sized (0.01 to 0.1%). The rearrangement uses TRBV6-4 and TRBJ2-2; D perhaps matches TRBD2 (6 bases). CDR3 length: 13 residues. The V gene's germline CDR1 is MRHNA and CDR2 SNTAGT. The V end lost 4 bases, the J end lost 3 bases, and 6 bases lay between the germline ends. The CDR3 sequence is CASSAGDTGELFF. The CDR3 DNA is TGTGCCAGCAGTGCGGGAGACACCGGGGAGCTGTTTTTT.

The chain combines TRBV4-1 with TRBJ1-2, with a possible D match to TRBD1 (5 bases). Germline V gene lookup returns CDR1 MGHRA and CDR2 YSYEKL. The CDR3 spans 15 residues. V lost 0 bases and J 4 bases, leaving 12 bases between the germline ends. CDR3 sequence (DNA): TGCGCCAGCAGCCAAGAAAAACAGGAATCCTATGGCTACACCTTC. Protein: CASSQEKQESYGYTF.

The genes are TRBV4-1 and TRBJ2-1; TRBD2 matches at 8 bases. Per germline, CDR1 MGHRA and CDR2 YSYEKL. CDR3 size: 15 residues. The V and J ends lost 4 bases and 3 bases, in that order; junction bases with no gene match: 5. The CDR3 DNA reads as TGCGCCAGCAGCCCTACCCTAGCGGGCTACAATGAGCAGTTCTTC. It translates to CASSPTLAGYNEQFF.

The table lists this clone with a few counts. J is TRBJ1-1 and V is TRBV24-1; D is uncertain. The germline V gene has CDR1 KGHDR and CDR2 SFDVKD. This CDR3 has 16 residues. Trimming stripped 0 bases from V and 0 bases from J, with 10 bases between. The CDR3 DNA reads TGTGCCACCAGTGATTTGATAAGGGTCTTGAACACTGAAGCTTTCTTT. Protein: CATSDLIRVLNTEAFF.

The genes are TRBV7-9 and TRBJ1-5; 9 nucleotides align to TRBD1. The germline V gene encodes CDR1 SEHNR and CDR2 FQNEAQ (reference sequence). J lost 6 bases, V lost 4 bases, and 1 base had no gene match. This CDR3 is 13 amino acids long. The CDR3 coding sequence is TGTGCCAGCAGCTCGACAGGGGGTCAGCCCCAGCATTTT. It specifies CASSSTGGQPQHF. The whole variable domain, remainder taken from reference TRBV7-9 and TRBJ1-5, is DTGVSQNPRHKITKRGQNVTFRCDPISEHNRLYWYRQTLGQGPEFLTYFQNEAQLEKSRLLSDRFSAERPKGSFSTLEIQRTEQGDSAMYLCASSSTGGQPQHFGDGTRLSIL.

This clone was seen a few times. This sequence joins TRBV6-2 or TRBV6-3 and TRBJ2-7, with 9 bases aligning to TRBD1. The CDR3 has 15 amino acids. V gave up 1 base and J gave up 0 bases; unmatched junction bases: 1. Germline V gene data show CDR1 as MNHEY and CDR2 as SVGEGT. The CDR3 DNA is TGTGCCAGCAGTTACTGGACAGGGGACTCCTACGAGCAGTACTTC. Translated: CASSYWTGDSYEQYF.

This chain links TRBV2 with TRBJ2-2; the D is unclear. V was trimmed by 5 bases and J by 4 bases, leaving 8 bases between them. This CDR3 region has 13 residues. CDR1 SNHLY and CDR2 FYNNEI come from the germline V gene. The CDR3 coding sequence is TGTGCCAGCAGTACTTGGAGCACCGGGGAGCTGTTTTTT. Amino acids: CASSTWSTGELFF.

This clone was seen more than once but under ten times. This rearrangement joins TRBV19 to TRBJ2-3; possibly TRBD2 for D (5 bases). Germline V gene sequence: CDR1 LNHDA, CDR2 SQIVND (reference sequence). The length of the CDR3 is 15 residues. V lost 6 bases to trimming and J lost 1 base, with 14 bases between them. DNA for the CDR3: TGTGCCAGTAGAGCTACTAGTAGTCGCACAGATACGCAGTATTTT. The encoded protein is CASRATSSRTDTQYF.

The J gene is TRBJ2-7, the V gene TRBV19; 8 bases match TRBD2. Germline lookup yields CDR1 LNHDA and CDR2 SQIVND (reference sequence). This CDR3 spans 16 amino acids. J was trimmed by 2 bases and V by 5 bases; bases with no gene match: 11. CDR3 amino acids: CASSRTGTRHPYEQYF. The CDR3, as DNA: TGTGCCAGTAGTCGCACCGGGACTAGACATCCCTACGAGCAGTACTTC.

The chain is built from TRBV11-1 and TRBJ1-1, with 12 bases matching TRBD1. The V gene end was trimmed by 5 bases and the J gene end by 3 bases; junction bases not matched to a gene: 13. Germline CDR1 SGHAT, CDR2 FQDESV (reference sequence). This CDR3 is built from 18 residues. The CDR3 here is CASSLPGQGARLDTEAFF. The CDR3 coding sequence is TGTGCCAGCAGCCTCCCGGGACAGGGGGCGAGATTGGACACTGAAGCTTTCTTT.

This clone was picked up a small number of times. The chain has TRBV28 and TRBJ1-3; D gene unclear. The V end was cut by 6 bases, the J end by 4 bases, with 10 bases between. Germline CDR1 is MDHEN and CDR2 is SYDVKM. The CDR3 spans 13 residues. In nucleotides, the CDR3 is TGTGCCAGCAGACCAGGAGGGGGAAACACCATATATTTT. Translating gives CASRPGGGNTIYF.

As DNA, the CDR3 is TGTGCCACCAGCAGAGATATCGGACAGCGGACCACCTTC. Translation gives CATSRDIGQRTTF. The chain couples TRBV15 to TRBJ1-2; a possible D gene is TRBD1 (6 bases). Deletions cut 0 bases from V and 13 bases from J, with 15 bases between. This CDR3 is 13 amino acids long. CDR1 and CDR2 (germline): LNHNV, YYDKDF (reference sequence).